In its sample, the clone carrying this TCR beta chain was seen a few times. The antigen remains unidentified. The study ran its PCR with 60 Vbeta and 13 Jbeta primers. Authors' analysis steps: In a later analysis, roughly 11 million of around 75 million unique beta chains occurred in at least two donors. Assay: immunoSEQ multiplex PCR; the TCRdb copy retains only in-frame clones and omits some. D and trimming come from the DNA, and the V and J calls and clone size come from that table. The sample shows about 140,000 clones, about 80% of them seen only once. This sample was taken from a study of cytomegalovirus exposure and HLA in healthy donors. Across the study: Earlier sequencing of 150 million to 200 million T cells yielded 100 million to 120 million unique TCR beta sequences. Study-level results: Cytomegalovirus association was assigned to about 180 TCR beta chains.

CDR3 length: 16 amino acids. V lost 4 bases to trimming and J lost 6 bases; unmatched junction nucleotides: 13. Germline CDR1 WNHNN, CDR2 SYGVQD (reference sequence). Sequenced sample: PBMCs. This chain connects TRBV10-1 to TRBJ2-7; 9 bases line up with TRBD2. This clonotype originated in a man younger than 30 in good health and CMV-seronegative. The CDR3 region has the DNA TGCGCCAGCAGTGGTTCCAGACTAGCGGACTATTCCGAGCAGTACTTC. This codes for CASSGSRLADYSEQYF.